This T cell receptor beta chain was retrieved from a study of CD8+ T cells in alopecia areata. Concerning this clone: The antigen remains undetermined.

The length of the CDR3 is 11 residues. The germline V gene has CDR1 SGHNT and CDR2 YYREEE (reference sequence). Losses at the gene ends were 4 bases for V and 13 bases for J; bases not matched to a gene: 5. Extracted from the samples, RNA was reverse transcribed into cDNA to serve as the sequencing template. Measured with immunoSEQ multiplex PCR; TCRdb has only the in-frame clones, and not every one. This table holds 110,000 to 150,000 clones, about three fifths found once. Findings and caveats of the study: It was lesional scalp, especially alopecia totalis/universalis, that showed higher clonality than normal scalp. Scalp repertoires also include resident alphabeta T cells from normal skin.

Sequencing was done on a sample of CD8+ T cells sorted from blood. V usage is TRBV5-4 and J usage is TRBJ2-1; 7 nucleotides match TRBD2. This receptor was obtained from a human donor in good health. The CDR3: CASSTGTTQFF. The CDR3 DNA reads as TGTGCCAGCAGCACCGGGACTACCCAGTTCTTC.